This T cell receptor (beta chain) appears in the sequencing data of a study of long-term antiretroviral therapy in people with HIV. Study observations and caveats: Controls exceeded HIV repertoires in CDR3 length range. Diversity increased after ART yet remained lower than in transplant donor controls.

This was the immunoSEQ v3.0 assay at survey level. Per sample, sequencing targeted about 40,000-55,000 T-cell genomes. TCRdb's table, derived via immunoSEQ multiplex PCR, lists solely in-frame clones and lacks some. In the table there are about 29,000 clones, less than 90% of which are singletons. Germline assignment: CDR1 MDHEN and CDR2 SYDVKM. The CDR3 loop spans 14 amino acids. V lost 3 bases and J lost 2, with 10 bases in between. To note about this clone: Its antigen remains unknown.

Post-ART PBMC samples numbered at least two per donor, and pre-ART ones at least one. The sequences come from unsorted PBMCs, collected about 5 years before starting antiretroviral therapy. The chain carries TRBV28 and TRBJ2-5; no clear D gene. The sequence came from a man aged 45-65 years with HIV. The CDR3 loop is CASSLFWKQETQYF. In nucleotides, the CDR3 is TGTGCCAGCAGTTTGTTCTGGAAACAAGAGACCCAGTACTTC.